The 16 T cell receptor beta chains below were found in one sample sequenced in a study of T-cell reconstitution after alpha-beta-depleted transplantation in children. Library preparation (for TCRbeta) was performed with unique molecular identifiers. TCRdb fed the PCR reads into MiXCR, producing one record per CDR3 protein. Among around 530,000 distinct CDR3 sequences listed, approximately 30% were seen once. The sample in question was PBMCs from the stem cell graft donor, obtained from the stem cell graft. These receptors all come from a human donor who donated a stem cell graft to a child with aplastic anemia.

This clonotype showed up just a few times. The chain combines TRBV7-2 with TRBJ1-3; D perhaps matches TRBD1 (5 bases). V was pared by 1 base and J by 1 base, with 11 bases between. The CDR3 is made up of 16 amino acids. Looked up from germline, CDR1 is SGHTA and CDR2 is FQGNSA. The DNA for the CDR3 is TGTGCCAGCAGCTTAGGGGGACTCAAGTCTGGAAACACCATATATTTT. Translating it yields CASSLGGLKSGNTIYF.

This chain links TRBV9 with TRBJ2-1; D is undetermined. V dropped 0 bases and J dropped 6 bases, with 4 bases sitting between them. Germline loops: CDR1 SGDLS, CDR2 YYNGEE. The CDR3 is 12 residues long. CDR3 in amino acids: CASSVGVNEQFF. CDR3 nucleotide sequence: TGTGCCAGCAGCGTAGGAGTCAATGAGCAGTTCTTC.

The V and J genes are TRBV7-2 and TRBJ2-3; D gene unclear. CDR1 and CDR2 (germline): SGHTA, FQGNSA. This CDR3 has 13 residues. V gave up 1 base and J gave up 4 bases, with 6 bases separating them. The CDR3 loop reads CASSLGQPDTQYF. The CDR3 nucleotides read TGTGCCAGCAGCTTAGGGCAACCAGATACGCAGTATTTT. The full variable domain, completed using reference TRBV7-2 and TRBJ2-3, is GAGVSQSPSNKVTEKGKDVELRCDPISGHTALYWYRQSLGQGLEFLIYFQGNSAPDKSGLPSDRFSAERTGGSVSTLTIQRTQQEDSAVYLCASSLGQPDTQYFGPGTRLTVL.

This clonotype was observed a few times. The chain recombines TRBV7-2 with TRBJ1-2; D call uncertain. The CDR3 runs to 15 residues. Germline values: CDR1 SGHTA, CDR2 FQGNSA. The germline V and J ends were trimmed by 2 bases and 4 bases, with 14 bases remaining between them. CDR3 nucleotides: TGTGCCAGCAGCTTATCTTCCGGCAGTTCCTATGGCTACACCTTC. Translated: CASSLSSGSSYGYTF.

V and J are TRBV5-4 and TRBJ2-1, with 12 nucleotides matching TRBD2. V was clipped by 0 bases and J by 9 bases; unmatched bases: 1. The CDR3 spans 14 residues. The germline CDR1 and CDR2 sequences are SGHNT and YYREEE (reference sequence). The DNA of the CDR3 is TGTGCCAGCAGCTTGGGGGGACTAGCGGGTGAGCAGTTCTTC. Amino acids: CASSLGGLAGEQFF.

This clonotype was counted between two and nine times. Here the CDR3 DNA reads TGTGCCAGCAGCTTACCCTTGGCAGGGGGGCCCGAAGCTTTCTTT. This codes for CASSLPLAGGPEAFF. The rearrangement links TRBV7-6 to TRBJ1-1; TRBD1 aligns across 7 bases. Germline V gene data show CDR1 as SGHVS and CDR2 as FNYEAQ. The CDR3 consists of 15 residues. V gave up 2 bases and J gave up 8 bases; unmatched junction bases: 11.

This chain links TRBV30 with TRBJ2-1; no clear D gene. CDR3 length equals 12 residues. V was trimmed by 1 base and J by 8 bases, leaving 9 bases between them. Germline CDR1 GTSNPN, CDR2 SVGIG (reference sequence). DNA for the CDR3: TGTGCCTGGAGTGAGTCTCGCGATGAGCAGTTCTTC. Its protein is CAWSESRDEQFF.

This clonotype was recorded a few times. CDR3 bases: TGTGCCAGCAGCTTGGTTGCTACTAATGAAAAACTGTTTTTT. Translated, it gives CASSLVATNEKLFF. The chain has TRBV5-5 and TRBJ1-4; D unresolved. V was pared by 0 bases and J by 2 bases, with 5 bases between. This CDR3 is 14 amino acids long. Germline V gives CDR1 SGHKS, CDR2 YYEKEE (reference sequence).

In its sample, this clonotype was seen a few times. This chain's CDR3 is CSVEPHGRYNEQFF. As DNA, the CDR3 is TGCAGCGTTGAACCCCACGGGAGGTACAATGAGCAGTTCTTC. This chain connects TRBV29-1 to TRBJ2-1; TRBD2 agrees at 7 bases. Germline-derived CDR1 and CDR2 are SQVTM and ANQGSEA. The CDR3 runs 14 residues. Trimming removed 2 bases from V and 4 bases from J; junction bases left unmatched: 5.

Only a few counts were recorded for this clonotype. This chain connects TRBV7-9 to TRBJ1-1, with 9 bases aligning to TRBD1. The V segment lost 7 bases and the J segment 3 bases; nucleotides outside the gene matches: 9. CDR1 and CDR2 from the germline V gene are SEHNR and FQNEAQ (reference sequence). This CDR3 contains 15 residues. In nucleotides, the CDR3 is TGTGCCAGCACTCCCCGGCGGACAGGGGACACTGAAGCTTTCTTT. This gives the protein CASTPRRTGDTEAFF.

This rearrangement joins TRBV13 to TRBJ2-5; 11 bases fit TRBD2. The trim removed 5 bases at V and 4 bases at J, leaving 30 bases unmatched. The CDR3 loop spans 23 amino acids. The germline CDR1 and CDR2 sequences are PRHDT and FYEKMQ (reference sequence). CDR3 protein: CASSPSGTSGDSQKPIVTETQYF. CDR3 nucleotide sequence: TGTGCCAGCAGCCCGTCCGGGACTAGCGGAGATAGCCAAAAGCCTATTGTAACAGAGACCCAGTACTTC.

This chain links TRBV4-3 with TRBJ2-3; D is possibly TRBD1 (6 bases). CDR3 length: 15 amino acids. Trimming removed 4 bases at V and 2 bases at J, with 13 bases between. The germline V gene encodes CDR1 LGHNA and CDR2 YSLEER. The CDR3 loop is CASSLAQGFTDTQYF. For the CDR3, the DNA is TGCGCCAGCAGCCTGGCACAGGGATTCACAGATACGCAGTATTTT.

This rearrangement joins TRBV7-9 to TRBJ2-1; the D gene is possibly TRBD1 (6 bases). The CDR3 has 14 residues. V was shortened by 2 bases and J by 5 bases, with 10 bases between the two germline ends. Germline V gene data show CDR1 as SEHNR and CDR2 as FQNEAQ (reference sequence). CDR3 in DNA: TGTGCCAGCAGCTTATTGGACAGTGACAATGAGCAGTTCTTC. It yields the protein CASSLLDSDNEQFF.

This clonotype has just a few counts. The chain links TRBV29-1 to TRBJ2-1, with D possibly matching TRBD1 (5 bases). The germline V gene has CDR1 SQVTM and CDR2 ANQGSEA. V was pared by 7 bases and J by 4 bases, with 11 bases between. CDR3 length equals 12 residues. The CDR3: CSGWGEYNEQFF. The CDR3 DNA reads TGCAGCGGATGGGGCGAGTACAATGAGCAGTTCTTC.

V usage is TRBV18 and J usage is TRBJ2-2; possibly TRBD1 for D (5 bases). Germline CDR1 and CDR2: KGHSH and LQKENI. V lost 6 bases and J lost 6, with 17 bases in between. CDR3 size: 15 residues. CDR3 DNA: TGTGCCAGCTCTCAACAGGAGAGTGGCGCCGGGGAGCTGTTTTTT. This sequence encodes CASSQQESGAGELFF.

This clonotype was seen many times. V and J are TRBV12-3 or TRBV12-4 and TRBJ1-2; perhaps TRBD1 as D (5 bases). The germline V and J ends were trimmed by 3 bases and 4 bases, with 9 bases remaining between them. The length of the CDR3 is 13 residues. The DNA of the CDR3 is TGTGCCAGCAGTTTGGCCCAGGGCTATGGCTACACCTTC. Translating gives CASSLAQGYGYTF.